Listed here are 25 T cell receptor beta chains from one sample, sequenced in a study of control samples from healthy donors and cancer patients. Sequenced by immunoSEQ multiplex PCR; TCRdb stores in-frame clones only, minus some. The table has around 180,000 clones, almost 90% seen once. The specimen sequenced was blood. Receptor source: a woman aged 25 to 39 in good health.

The V gene is TRBV6-5, the J gene TRBJ2-7; 9 bases are shared with TRBD1. Trimming cost V 6 bases and J 2 bases; bases outside gene matches: 5. CDR1 is MNHEY, CDR2 SVGAGI, per germline. The CDR3 spans 14 residues. This chain's CDR3 is CASRSGTGTYEQYF. CDR3 bases: TGTGCCAGCAGGTCCGGGACAGGGACCTACGAGCAGTACTTC.

This chain uses TRBV3-1 (or the pseudogene TRBV3-2) with TRBJ1-1; the D is unclear. CDR3 length: 13 residues. Germline loops: CDR1 LGHDT, CDR2 YNNKEL (reference sequence). The ends were cut back, 3 bases at V and 1 base at J, with 6 bases in the middle. CDR3 residues: CASSQSENTEAFF. CDR3 DNA: TGTGCCAGCAGCCAGTCTGAGAACACTGAAGCTTTCTTT.

The chain recombines TRBV4-1 with TRBJ1-3; D perhaps matches TRBD1 (5 bases). Looked up from germline, CDR1 is MGHRA and CDR2 is YSYEKL. V was clipped by 4 bases and J by 6 bases, with 16 bases between them. CDR3 length: 15 amino acids. This CDR3 is CASSRVIGGENTIYF. The CDR3 DNA is TGCGCCAGCAGCCGAGTAATTGGGGGTGAAAACACCATATATTTT.

The V and J genes are TRBV2 and TRBJ2-1; D is ambiguous. Between the trimmed V and J ends, which lost 3 bases and 6 bases, there was a span of 15 bases. The CDR3 totals 15 residues. The germline V gene has CDR1 SNHLY and CDR2 FYNNEI. The CDR3 DNA sequence: TGTGCCAGCAGTGAGGGTATGCCAATGTTCAATGAGCAGTTCTTC. The encoded protein is CASSEGMPMFNEQFF.

Worth noting for this clone: No DNA is shown, since the ends of the CDR3 on it are uncertain; the CDR3 is the one TCRdb lists. The V gene is TRBV21-1, the J gene TRBJ1-3; the table's D call, TRBD1, has no DNA check behind it. TRBV21-1 is given as a pseudogene. The CDR3 contains 18 residues when both ends are counted. CDR3 protein: CASSLVPSGFAVGNTIYF.

This chain uses TRBV28 with TRBJ1-5; a weak D match, TRBD1 (5 bases). Germline assignment: CDR1 MDHEN and CDR2 SYDVKM. The CDR3 has 19 residues. The V and J ends lost 3 bases and 3 bases respectively, with 24 bases between them. The CDR3 reads CASSLGTPGDLTHNQPQHF. The CDR3 DNA follows: TGTGCCAGCAGTTTGGGCACTCCGGGGGACCTGACTCACAATCAGCCCCAGCATTTT. The whole variable domain, remainder taken from reference TRBV28 and TRBJ1-5, is DVKVTQSSRYLVKRTGEKVFLECVQDMDHENMFWYRQDPGLGLRLIYFSYDVKMKEKGDIPEGYSVSREKKERFSLILESASTNQTSMYLCASSLGTPGDLTHNQPQHFGDGTRLSIL.

The rearrangement joins TRBV6-5 to TRBJ1-4, with TRBD1 matching 7 bases. V was clipped by 6 bases and J by 5 bases; unmatched bases: 3. CDR1 is MNHEY, CDR2 SVGAGI, per germline. The CDR3 is 13 residues long. The CDR3 protein is CASSPTGNEKLFF. The CDR3 nucleotides read TGTGCCAGCAGCCCGACAGGGAATGAAAAACTGTTTTTT.

The genes are TRBV6-1 and TRBJ2-5; 9 bases fit TRBD2. The junction had 12 bases not matched to a gene; V was cut back by 4 bases and J by 6 bases. This CDR3 has 16 residues. Looked up from germline, CDR1 is MNHNS and CDR2 is SASEGT. The CDR3 loop is CASSGSSGSGRKTQYF. The CDR3 DNA follows: TGTGCCAGCAGTGGAAGCAGCGGGAGCGGGAGGAAGACCCAGTACTTC.

V gene TRBV27 combines with J gene TRBJ2-1; the match to TRBD2 covers 9 bases. The CDR3 runs to 15 residues. Germline assignment: CDR1 MNHEY and CDR2 SMNVEV (reference sequence). J gave up 4 bases and V 5 bases, and 6 bases lay outside the gene matches. The CDR3 DNA reads as TGTGCCAGCAGTGGTGGTACTAGCGGGTACAATGAGCAGTTCTTC. As protein: CASSGGTSGYNEQFF.

The chain couples TRBV6-2 or TRBV6-3 to TRBJ1-1; no clear D gene. Germline CDR1 MNHEY, CDR2 SVGEGT. CDR3 length: 14 amino acids. Trimming stripped 2 bases from V and 1 base from J, with 8 bases between. The CDR3 sequence is CASSYLQPNTEAFF. The CDR3 region has the DNA TGTGCCAGCAGTTACCTACAGCCGAACACTGAAGCTTTCTTT.

The chain is built from TRBV12-3 or TRBV12-4 and TRBJ2-2, with D possibly matching TRBD1 (5 bases). V dropped 6 bases and J dropped 8 bases, with 10 bases sitting between them. The CDR3 totals 12 residues. The CDR3 is CASRTNRGELFF. The CDR3 DNA is TGTGCCAGCAGGACCAACAGGGGGGAGCTGTTTTTT.

V usage is TRBV28 and J usage is TRBJ1-1, with a possible D match to TRBD1 (5 bases). This CDR3 spans 15 amino acids. V was shortened by 4 bases and J by 3 bases, with 15 bases between the two germline ends. Per the germline V gene, CDR1 is MDHEN and CDR2 is SYDVKM. The CDR3 DNA follows: TGTGCCAGCAGTTCCCTCAGGGTAAGGTACACTGAAGCTTTCTTT. Its translation: CASSSLRVRYTEAFF.

V and J are TRBV19 and TRBJ2-5; 15 nucleotides match TRBD2. CDR3 length equals 16 residues. The J segment lost 5 bases and the V segment lost 5 bases, leaving 6 bases of the junction unmatched. Germline assignment: CDR1 LNHDA and CDR2 SQIVND (reference sequence). CDR3 region: CASSPWTSGGAETQYF. For the CDR3, the DNA is TGTGCCAGTAGTCCCTGGACTAGCGGGGGGGCGGAGACCCAGTACTTC. The full variable domain, completed using reference TRBV19 and TRBJ2-5, is DGGITQSPKYLFRKEGQNVTLSCEQNLNHDAMYWYRQDPGQGLRLIYYSQIVNDFQKGDIAEGYSVSREKKESFPLTVTSAQKNPTAFYLCASSPWTSGGAETQYFGPGTRLLVL.

The CDR3 protein is CASSEDQVGEETQYF. CDR3 DNA sequence: TGTGCCAGCAGTGAAGATCAGGTCGGGGAGGAGACCCAGTACTTC. This chain joins TRBV6-1 and TRBJ2-5, with D tentatively TRBD2 (5 bases). Trimming removed 1 base at V and 5 bases at J, with 14 bases between. CDR3 length: 15 amino acids. Germline CDR1 and CDR2: MNHNS and SASEGT.

This sequence joins TRBV13 and TRBJ1-1; 10 nucleotides match TRBD1. The germline V gene has CDR1 PRHDT and CDR2 FYEKMQ (reference sequence). V was pared by 3 bases and J by 4 bases, with 2 bases of the junction left unmatched. The length of the CDR3 is 14 residues. The CDR3 coding sequence is TGTGCCAGCAGCTTCGGACAGGGGGGCACTGAAGCTTTCTTT. The encoded protein is CASSFGQGGTEAFF.

The rearrangement joins TRBV9 to TRBJ1-2; 9 bases map to TRBD1. CDR1 and CDR2 from the germline V gene are SGDLS and YYNGEE. The CDR3 is made up of 15 amino acids. V was clipped by 6 bases and J by 4 bases; unmatched bases: 10. The CDR3 region has the DNA TGTGCCAGCAACGGGGGGGACAGGGTTCTCTATGGCTACACCTTC. Amino acid sequence: CASNGGDRVLYGYTF.

The chain recombines TRBV18 with TRBJ2-5; 10 bases agree with TRBD1. The CDR3 contains 14 residues. CDR1 KGHSH and CDR2 LQKENI come from the germline V gene. With V trimmed by 6 bases and J by 4 bases, 5 bases remained unmatched. DNA of the CDR3: TGTGCCAGCTCCCCCAGACAGGGGGCAGAGACCCAGTACTTC. Protein: CASSPRQGAETQYF.

The sample holds a few counts of this clone. The chain is built from TRBV5-1 and TRBJ1-6, with unresolved D. The V end lost 3 bases, the J end lost 7 bases, and 8 bases lay between the germline ends. This CDR3 has 13 amino acids. CDR1 and CDR2 from the germline V gene are SGHRS and YFSETQ. The CDR3 nucleotides are TGCGCCAGCAGCTGGAAAGAGAATTCACCCCTCCACTTT. It translates to CASSWKENSPLHF.

CDR3 loop: CATSREGRREQYF. The CDR3 region has the DNA TGTGCCACCAGCAGAGAGGGCAGGCGCGAGCAGTACTTC. The chain carries TRBV15 and TRBJ2-7; D is unresolved. Germline V lookup: CDR1 LNHNV, CDR2 YYDKDF (reference sequence). The CDR3 consists of 13 residues. V lost 0 bases, J lost 6 bases, and 9 bases lay in between.

V is TRBV7-9 and J is TRBJ2-3, with TRBD2 matching over 9 bases. The junction had 9 bases not matched to a gene; V was cut back by 7 bases and J by 1 base. Germline V CDR1 and CDR2: SEHNR, FQNEAQ (reference sequence). The CDR3 is 16 amino acids. The CDR3 nucleotides read TGTGCCAGCATGGGTAGCGGGAGAGGGGGCACAGATACGCAGTATTTT. Translated, it gives CASMGSGRGGTDTQYF.

This sequence joins TRBV11-3 and TRBJ2-7; D could derive from TRBD1 or TRBD2 (5 bases each). Trimming left V 3 bases short and J 4 bases short, with 10 bases between. Germline CDR1 SGHNT, CDR2 YENEEA. This CDR3 has 13 amino acids. CDR3 sequence (DNA): TGTGCCAGCAGCTTTGGGACCAAATACGAGCAGTACTTC. Protein: CASSFGTKYEQYF.

This rearrangement joins TRBV5-4 to TRBJ2-5, with 8 nucleotides matching TRBD2. This CDR3 is 15 amino acids long. Looked up from germline, CDR1 is SGHNT and CDR2 is YYREEE (reference sequence). V was clipped by 3 bases and J by 1 base; unmatched bases: 5. The CDR3 sequence is CASSSGGALQETQYF. The CDR3 DNA is TGTGCCAGCAGCTCCGGGGGGGCCCTCCAAGAGACCCAGTACTTC.

V usage is TRBV5-4 and J usage is TRBJ2-2, with 11 bases that match TRBD2. CDR1 SGHNT and CDR2 YYREEE come from the germline V gene (reference sequence). The CDR3 runs 17 residues. J gave up 3 bases and V 0 bases, and 4 bases lay outside the gene matches. In nucleotides, the CDR3 is TGTGCCAGCAGCTTGGGACTAGCGGGAAAGTACACCGGGGAGCTGTTTTTT. Translated: CASSLGLAGKYTGELFF.

V is TRBV5-1 and J is TRBJ1-1; D gene unclear. This CDR3 comprises 15 residues. In germline, CDR1 is SGHRS, CDR2 YFSETQ. V was clipped by 0 bases and J by 4 bases, with 13 bases between them. CDR3 in amino acids: CASSLDSSRGTEAFF. The CDR3 DNA follows: TGCGCCAGCAGCTTGGATTCCTCGAGAGGCACTGAAGCTTTCTTT.

The V and J genes are TRBV29-1 and TRBJ2-2; D is perhaps TRBD2 (6 bases). Germline CDR1 reads SQVTM; CDR2 reads ANQGSEA. V lost 4 bases and J lost 3, with 9 bases in between. This CDR3 is built from 13 residues. Here the CDR3 reads CSVVGGDTGELFF. The CDR3 DNA reads TGCAGCGTTGTTGGAGGGGACACCGGGGAGCTGTTTTTT.